Listed below are T cell receptor beta chains from one sample, sequenced in a study of blood T cells in healthy people across ages. Each CDR3 protein is one row after TCRdb ran MiXCR on the 5' RACE reads. The table includes about 1.1 million distinct CDR3 sequences, around two fifths detected once. The specimen was blood. These receptors were taken from a man between 18 and 35 years old in good health. Each CDR3 is given with its conserved first and last residue. A D gene is named only where the DNA matches it firmly. Size is stated for part of the rows, as once, few or many counts, or as a class when the clone is expanded.

V gene	J gene	D gene	clone size	CDR3 protein	CDR3 DNA
TRBV19	TRBJ1-4	TRBD1	few	CASRIRGEKLFF	TGTGCCAGTAGAATCAGGGGGGAAAAACTGTTTTTT
TRBV20-1	TRBJ2-1	-	-	CSADGGSLSSYNEQFF	TGCAGTGCCGATGGGGGGTCTTTAAGCTCCTACAATGAGCAGTTCTTC
TRBV6-2/TRBV6-3	TRBJ1-5	-	-	CASSPTRDSNQPQHF	TGTGCCAGCAGTCCTACCAGGGATAGCAATCAGCCCCAGCATTTT
TRBV20-1	TRBJ2-5	-	few	CSASGLGDQETQYF	TGCAGTGCTAGTGGGTTGGGGGACCAAGAGACCCAGTACTTC
TRBV18	TRBJ2-1	TRBD1	-	CAGSRQGGPYNEQFF	TGTGCCGGCTCACGACAGGGGGGCCCCTACAATGAGCAGTTCTTC
TRBV6-6	TRBJ2-5	-	-	CASSYVPEYQETQYF	TGTGCCAGCAGTTACGTCCCGGAATACCAAGAGACCCAGTACTTC
TRBV10-3	TRBJ2-5	-	-	CAISSDTNQETQYF	TGTGCCATCAGTTCGGACACAAACCAAGAGACCCAGTACTTC
TRBV29-1	TRBJ1-2	-	many	CSVAGRVRNYGYTF	TGCAGCGTTGCAGGGAGGGTTCGAAACTATGGCTACACCTTC
TRBV13	TRBJ1-2	TRBD1	many	CASSIGQGTDGYTF	TGTGCCAGCAGTATTGGACAGGGGACCGACGGCTACACCTTC
TRBV15	TRBJ1-1	-	-	CATSRPGRGTEAFF	TGTGCCACCAGCAGGCCAGGCCGCGGGACTGAAGCTTTCTTT
TRBV4-3	TRBJ2-7	TRBD2	once	CASSQDAGRVPYEQYF	TGCGCCAGCAGCCAAGACGCCGGGAGGGTACCCTACGAGCAGTACTTC
TRBV7-7	TRBJ2-7	-	-	CASSLAQDSYNEQYF	TGTGCTAGCAGCTTAGCACAGGACAGCTACAATGAGCAGTACTTC
TRBV10-3	TRBJ2-5	-	few	CAISRSGDNEQYF	TGTGCCATCAGTAGATCAGGGGACAATGAGCAGTACTTC
TRBV20-1	TRBJ2-2	-	-	CSANSRGSRTGELFF	TGCAGTGCTAACTCAAGGGGATCTCGCACCGGGGAGCTGTTTTTT
TRBV19	TRBJ2-1	-	few	CASSIDYDSGPHEQFF	TGTGCCAGTAGTATAGATTACGATAGTGGGCCACATGAGCAGTTCTTC
TRBV28	TRBJ1-1	-	-	CASSFAKQAGTEAFF	TGTGCCAGCAGTTTCGCTAAGCAGGCTGGGACTGAAGCTTTCTTT
TRBV2	TRBJ2-7	TRBD1	-	CASSKTGRDNEQYF	TGTGCCAGCAGCAAGACAGGGCGAGACAATGAGCAGTACTTC
TRBV20-1	TRBJ1-5	-	-	CSARPAAGSNQPQHF	TGCAGTGCTAGACCTGCCGCCGGTAGCAATCAGCCCCAGCATTTT
TRBV28	TRBJ1-5	-	-	CASGGGPYSNQPQHF	TGTGCCAGTGGGGGGGGCCCCTATAGCAATCAGCCCCAGCATTTT
TRBV11-2	TRBJ2-4	TRBD1	-	CASSLSRGQGAKNIQYF	TGTGCCAGCAGCTTATCTAGGGGACAGGGGGCCAAAAACATTCAGTACTTC
TRBV19	TRBJ1-5	-	once	CASSILSGPKSNQPQHF	TGTGCCAGTAGTATTTTGTCGGGGCCGAAAAGCAATCAGCCCCAGCATTTT
TRBV7-2	TRBJ1-5	-	few	CASSYTNHQPQHF	TGTGCCAGCAGCTACACAAATCATCAGCCCCAGCATTTT
TRBV6-5	TRBJ1-2	TRBD1	few	CASSYLSSTGGDYTF	TGTGCCAGCAGTTACTTAAGCTCGACAGGGGGAGACTACACCTTC
TRBV28	TRBJ1-4	-	few	CASRETATNEKLFF	TGTGCCAGCCGAGAGACGGCAACTAATGAAAAACTGTTTTTT
TRBV20-1	TRBJ2-7	-	-	CSAGLQKTYEQYF	TGCAGTGCTGGGTTACAGAAGACCTACGAGCAGTACTTC
TRBV2	TRBJ2-5	TRBD1	few	CASSEDLMRWDSKETQYF	TGTGCCAGCAGTGAAGATCTAATGAGGTGGGACAGTAAAGAGACCCAGTACTTC
TRBV30	TRBJ1-1	-	-	CAWSGHRTGTEAFF	TGTGCCTGGAGTGGACACAGGACGGGCACTGAAGCTTTCTTT
TRBV4-1	TRBJ2-1	TRBD2	few	CASRQGSGGNNEQFF	TGCGCCAGCAGACAAGGTAGCGGGGGAAACAATGAGCAGTTCTTC
TRBV20-1	TRBJ2-7	TRBD1	-	CSARAGTGLHEQYF	TGCAGTGCTAGAGCCGGGACAGGTCTCCACGAGCAGTACTTC
TRBV30	TRBJ1-1	-	few	CAAILRRGWENTEAFF	TGTGCCGCGATCCTTCGCAGGGGATGGGAAAACACTGAAGCTTTCTTT
TRBV4-2	TRBJ2-2	TRBD2	-	CASSQSPLAGGELFF	TGTGCCAGCAGTCAAAGTCCGCTAGCGGGCGGGGAGCTGTTTTTT
TRBV4-1	TRBJ2-1	-	-	CASSRTGFGNEQVF	TGCGCCAGCAGCCGCACAGGGTTTGGCAATGAGCAGGTCTTC
TRBV27	TRBJ2-7	-	few	CASSRGSLSYEQYF	TGTGCCAGCAGCCGCGGCTCCCTCTCCTACGAGCAGTACTTC
TRBV7-7	TRBJ1-1	-	-	CASSRTHGTEAFF	TGTGCCAGCAGCCGAACTCACGGTACTGAAGCTTTCTTT
TRBV29-1	TRBJ2-7	-	-	CSAQESYEQYF	TGCAGCGCACAAGAGAGCTACGAGCAGTACTTC
TRBV6-5	TRBJ1-1	-	-	CASSYFKMNTEAFF	TGTGCCAGCAGTTACTTTAAAATGAACACTGAAGCTTTCTTT
TRBV20-1	TRBJ2-4	TRBD2	-	CSARRDGGADYIQYF	TGCAGTGCCAGAAGGGACGGGGGGGCGGATTACATTCAGTACTTC
TRBV4-1	TRBJ1-4	-	few	CASSPLGHTNEKLFF	TGCGCCAGCAGCCCATTGGGCCACACCAATGAAAAACTGTTTTTT
TRBV20-1	TRBJ2-3	TRBD2	once	CSASLLPGLAGAFSTDTQYF	TGCAGTGCTAGCCTCTTACCGGGACTAGCGGGGGCCTTTAGCACAGATACGCAGTATTTT
TRBV12-3/TRBV12-4	TRBJ2-7	-	-	CASSLSWRGPYEQYF	TGTGCCAGCAGTCTCAGCTGGAGGGGCCCCTACGAGCAGTACTTC
TRBV5-5	TRBJ2-2	TRBD1	-	CASSLSGQGRNTGELFF	TGTGCCAGCAGCTTGTCTGGACAGGGACGGAACACCGGGGAGCTGTTTTTT
TRBV21-1	TRBJ2-2	-	-	CASSNREDERGFHGELFF	TGTGCCAGCAGCAACCGCGAGGACGAGCGGGGATTTCACGGGGAGCTGTTTTTT
TRBV5-6	TRBJ2-3	TRBD2	-	CASSRGERLTDTQYF	TGTGCCAGCAGCCGGGGGGAGCGGCTCACAGATACGCAGTATTTT
TRBV20-1	TRBJ2-3	-	-	CSARAQYTDTQYF	TGCAGTGCTAGGGCGCAGTACACAGATACGCAGTATTTT
TRBV6-2/TRBV6-3	TRBJ1-5	TRBD1	few	CASSFVQGNQPQHF	TGTGCCAGCAGTTTCGTACAGGGGAATCAGCCCCAGCATTTT
TRBV20-1	TRBJ2-5	-	-	CSALAPQETQYF	TGCAGTGCTTTGGCACCCCAAGAGACCCAGTACTTC